This T cell receptor beta chain was observed in a study of blood T cell repertoires in COVID-19. Original analysis: Reference gene primer amplification gave nucleated cell count estimates. Clones were read by immunoSEQ multiplex PCR, and TCRdb kept only the in-frame ones, dropping some. V and J calls and clone size come straight from that table; D and trimming were deduced from the DNA. Here the sample spans under 200,000 clones, 84% being singletons. With 6 bases removed from V and 1 base from J, the gap between germline ends came to 7 bases. The CDR3 covers 13 residues. CDR1 and CDR2 from the germline V gene are SNHLY and FYNNEI.

The sample was PBMCs or T cells enriched from blood (not recorded which). The V call is TRBV2, the J call TRBJ2-1; D is ambiguous. The TCR comes from a woman younger than 45 who had been exposed to COVID-19. The chain's CDR3 is CASRVSSYNEQFF. The CDR3 DNA reads as TGTGCCAGCAGAGTGAGTTCCTACAATGAGCAGTTCTTC.